This T cell receptor beta chain was retrieved from a study of T cell responses to AZD1222 COVID-19 vaccine. Overall study context: Pooled together were second doses at about 4 or about 12 weeks. Findings and caveats of the study: Only six or seven AZD1222 recipients were seropositive at baseline. Spike-specific TCR breadth and depth went up after people got two AZD1222 doses. Unmutated regions of variants are reportedly targeted by nearly half of spike-specific TCRs.

Sequencing was performed with immunoSEQ multiplex PCR; in TCRdb, only in-frame clones are kept and a portion is missing. The sample shows 90,000 to 150,000 clones, roughly 90% of them seen only once. This clone was seen a single time. Its target is unknown. This CDR3 comprises 14 residues. V shed 3 bases and J shed 5 bases, with 16 bases lying between them. Per the germline V gene, CDR1 is SQVTM and CDR2 is ANQGSEA. This chain joins TRBV29-1 and TRBJ1-2, with D uncertain. This clonotype originated in an adult in good health. The sequencing used peripheral blood, collected on day 0 of AZD1222 vaccination. CDR3 residues: CSVDYGLLGYGYTF. CDR3 DNA sequence: TGCAGCGTTGATTACGGACTCCTAGGGTATGGCTACACCTTC.